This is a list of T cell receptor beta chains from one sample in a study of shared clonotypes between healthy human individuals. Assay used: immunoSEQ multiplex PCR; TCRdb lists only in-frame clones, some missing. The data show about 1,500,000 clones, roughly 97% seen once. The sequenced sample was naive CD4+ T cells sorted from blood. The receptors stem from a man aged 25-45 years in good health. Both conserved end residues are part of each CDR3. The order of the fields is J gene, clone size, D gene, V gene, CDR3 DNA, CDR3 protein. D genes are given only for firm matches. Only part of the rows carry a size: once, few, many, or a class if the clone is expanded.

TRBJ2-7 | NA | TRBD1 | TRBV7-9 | TGTGCCAGCAGCTTAGGGTCGACAGGGGGCCTAATTGAATACGAGCAGTACTTC | CASSLGSTGGLIEYEQYF
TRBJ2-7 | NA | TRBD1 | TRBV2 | TGTGCCAGCAGTGAAGCGCTAGGGGGCTCGGGCGAGCAGTACTTC | CASSEALGGSGEQYF
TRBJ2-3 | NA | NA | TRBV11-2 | TGTGCCAGCAGCTTAACTGGGATTAGCACAGATACGCAGTATTTT | CASSLTGISTDTQYF
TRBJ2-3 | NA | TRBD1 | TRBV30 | TGTGCCTGCCTAAGGACAGGGGGAAGCACAGATACGCAGTATTTT | CACLRTGGSTDTQYF
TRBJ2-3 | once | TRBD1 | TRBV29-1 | TGCAGCGTTGTTGGGACAGGGGCTAGCACAGATACGCAGTATTTT | CSVVGTGASTDTQYF
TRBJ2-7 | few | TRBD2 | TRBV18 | TGTGCCAGCTCACTGGGACTAGCGGAGGAGTACGAGCAGTACTTC | CASSLGLAEEYEQYF
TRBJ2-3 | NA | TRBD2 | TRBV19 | TGTGCCAGTAGTAGACGGACTAGCGGGGGGTATGTGACAGATACGCAGTATTTT | CASSRRTSGGYVTDTQYF
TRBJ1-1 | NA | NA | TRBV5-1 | TGCGCCAGCAGCTCGGCTGGAGGGCGGGACACTGAAGCTTTCTTT | CASSSAGGRDTEAFF
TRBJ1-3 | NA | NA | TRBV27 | TGTGCCAGCAGTCCGCGGACCCCCACTGGAAACACCATATATTTT | CASSPRTPTGNTIYF
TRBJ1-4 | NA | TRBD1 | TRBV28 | TGTGCCAGCACTCCACCTTCCCCAGGGGGCGAAAAACTGTTTTTT | CASTPPSPGGEKLFF
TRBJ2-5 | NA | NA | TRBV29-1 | TGCAGCGCTGCGGGGGAGACCCAGTACTTC | CSAAGETQYF
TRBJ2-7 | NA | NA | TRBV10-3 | TGTGCCACCGGGACTGGAGAGCAGTACTTC | CATGTGEQYF